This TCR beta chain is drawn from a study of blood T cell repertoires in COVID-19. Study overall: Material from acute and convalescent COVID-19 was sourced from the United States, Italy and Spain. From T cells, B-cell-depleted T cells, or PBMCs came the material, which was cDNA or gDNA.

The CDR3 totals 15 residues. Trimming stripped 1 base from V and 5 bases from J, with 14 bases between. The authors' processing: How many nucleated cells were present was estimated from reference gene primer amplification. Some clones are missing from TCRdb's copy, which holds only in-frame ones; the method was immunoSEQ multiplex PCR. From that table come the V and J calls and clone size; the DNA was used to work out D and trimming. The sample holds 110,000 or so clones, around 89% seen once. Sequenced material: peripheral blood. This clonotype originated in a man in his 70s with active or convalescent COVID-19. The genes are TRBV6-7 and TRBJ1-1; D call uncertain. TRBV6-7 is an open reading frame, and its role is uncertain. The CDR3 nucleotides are TGTGCCAGCAGTTACTGGAGAAAGGAAAGGACTGAAGCTTTCTTT. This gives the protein CASSYWRKERTEAFF.